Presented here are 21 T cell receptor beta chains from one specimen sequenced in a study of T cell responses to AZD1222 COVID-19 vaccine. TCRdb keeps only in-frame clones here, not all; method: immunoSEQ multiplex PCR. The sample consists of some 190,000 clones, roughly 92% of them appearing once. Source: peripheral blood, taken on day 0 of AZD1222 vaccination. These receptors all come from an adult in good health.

The CDR3 DNA is TGCGCCAGCAGCCAACAAAGGGGCCAAGAGACCCAGTACTTC. This gives the protein CASSQQRGQETQYF. This sequence joins TRBV4-1 and TRBJ2-5; a weak D match, TRBD1 (5 bases). V was clipped by 2 bases and J by 1 base, with 8 bases between them. The CDR3 has 14 amino acids. Germline V gene lookup returns CDR1 MGHRA and CDR2 YSYEKL.

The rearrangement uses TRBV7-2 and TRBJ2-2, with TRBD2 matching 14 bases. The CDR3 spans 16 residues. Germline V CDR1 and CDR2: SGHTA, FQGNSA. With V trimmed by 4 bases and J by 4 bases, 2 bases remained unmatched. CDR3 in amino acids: CASSSGLAGATGELFF. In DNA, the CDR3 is TGTGCCAGCAGCTCGGGACTAGCGGGGGCCACCGGGGAGCTGTTTTTT.

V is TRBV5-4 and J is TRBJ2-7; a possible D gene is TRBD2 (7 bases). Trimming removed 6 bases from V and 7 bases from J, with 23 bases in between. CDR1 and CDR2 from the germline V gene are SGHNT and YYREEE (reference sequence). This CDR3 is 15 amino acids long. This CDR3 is CASTQGGGQVGEQYF. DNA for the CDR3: TGTGCCAGCACCCAGGGCGGGGGCCAGGTGGGGGAGCAGTACTTC.

The CDR3 loop is CASRWGRNYGYTF. CDR3 coding DNA: TGTGCCAGCAGATGGGGACGGAACTATGGCTACACCTTC. The chain is built from TRBV6-6 and TRBJ1-2, with D maybe TRBD1 (5 bases). V lost 6 bases and J lost 2, with 10 bases in between. CDR1 is MNHNY and CDR2 is SVGAGI in the germline V gene (reference sequence). The CDR3 has 13 amino acids.

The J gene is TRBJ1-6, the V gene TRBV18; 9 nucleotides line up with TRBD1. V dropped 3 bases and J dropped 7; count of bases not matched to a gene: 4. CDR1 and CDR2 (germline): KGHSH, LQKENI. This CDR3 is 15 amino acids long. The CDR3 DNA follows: TGTGCCAGCTCACCCCGGACAGGGGAAAATTCACCCCTCCACTTT. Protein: CASSPRTGENSPLHF.

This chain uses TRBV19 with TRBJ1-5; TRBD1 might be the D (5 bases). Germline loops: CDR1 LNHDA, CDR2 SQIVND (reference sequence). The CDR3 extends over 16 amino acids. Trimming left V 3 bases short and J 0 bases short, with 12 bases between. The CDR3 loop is CASSIYGRASNQPQHF. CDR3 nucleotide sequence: TGTGCCAGTAGTATCTATGGCAGGGCTAGCAATCAGCCCCAGCATTTT.

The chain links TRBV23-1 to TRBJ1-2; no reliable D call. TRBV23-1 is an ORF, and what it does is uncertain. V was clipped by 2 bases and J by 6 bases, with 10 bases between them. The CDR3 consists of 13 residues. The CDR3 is CASSQKDGNGYTF. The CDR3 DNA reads TGCGCCAGCAGTCAAAAGGACGGGAATGGCTACACCTTC.

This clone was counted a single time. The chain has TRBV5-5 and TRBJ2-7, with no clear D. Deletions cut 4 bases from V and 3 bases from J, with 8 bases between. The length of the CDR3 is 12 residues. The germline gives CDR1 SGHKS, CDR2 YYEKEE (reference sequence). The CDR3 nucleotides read TGTGCCAGCAGCGGCCTCGGCTACGAGCAGTACTTC. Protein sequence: CASSGLGYEQYF.

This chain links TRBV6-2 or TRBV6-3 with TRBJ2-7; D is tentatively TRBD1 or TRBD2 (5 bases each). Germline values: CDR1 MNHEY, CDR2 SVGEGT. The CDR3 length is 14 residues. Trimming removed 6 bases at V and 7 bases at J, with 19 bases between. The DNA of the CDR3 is TGTGCCAGCAGCCCCACGGGGACCCCAACAGAGCAGTACTTC. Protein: CASSPTGTPTEQYF.

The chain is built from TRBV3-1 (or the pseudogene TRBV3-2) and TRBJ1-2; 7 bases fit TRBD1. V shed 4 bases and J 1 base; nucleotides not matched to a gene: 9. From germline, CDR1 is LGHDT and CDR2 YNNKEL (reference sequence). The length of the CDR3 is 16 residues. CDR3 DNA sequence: TGTGCCAGCAGCCGAGACAAGGGGGCAGATAACTATGGCTACACCTTC. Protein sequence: CASSRDKGADNYGYTF.

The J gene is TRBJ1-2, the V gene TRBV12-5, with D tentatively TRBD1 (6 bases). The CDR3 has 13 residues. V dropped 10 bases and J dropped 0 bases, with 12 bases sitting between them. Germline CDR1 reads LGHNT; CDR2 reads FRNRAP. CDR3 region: CAIIRGTNYGYTF. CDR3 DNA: TGTGCTATAATCAGGGGAACTAACTATGGCTACACCTTC.

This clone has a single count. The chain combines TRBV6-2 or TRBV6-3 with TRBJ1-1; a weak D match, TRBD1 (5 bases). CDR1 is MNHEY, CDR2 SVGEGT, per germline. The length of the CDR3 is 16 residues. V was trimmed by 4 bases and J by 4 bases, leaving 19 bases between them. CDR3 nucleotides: TGTGCCAGCAGTTCCCCCCGGCGGGGCTTAGTCACTGAAGCTTTCTTT. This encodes CASSSPRRGLVTEAFF.

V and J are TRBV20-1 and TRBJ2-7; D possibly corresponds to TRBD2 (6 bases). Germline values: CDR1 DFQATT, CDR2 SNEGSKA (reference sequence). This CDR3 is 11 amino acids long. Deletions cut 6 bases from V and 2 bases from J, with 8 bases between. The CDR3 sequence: CSATGAYEQYF. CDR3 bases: TGCAGTGCAACGGGGGCCTACGAGCAGTACTTC.

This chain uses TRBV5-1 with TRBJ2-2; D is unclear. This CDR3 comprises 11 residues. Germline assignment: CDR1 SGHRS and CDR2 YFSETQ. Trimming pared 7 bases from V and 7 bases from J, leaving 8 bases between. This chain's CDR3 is CASEDRGELFF. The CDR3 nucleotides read TGCGCCAGCGAGGACCGCGGGGAGCTGTTTTTT.

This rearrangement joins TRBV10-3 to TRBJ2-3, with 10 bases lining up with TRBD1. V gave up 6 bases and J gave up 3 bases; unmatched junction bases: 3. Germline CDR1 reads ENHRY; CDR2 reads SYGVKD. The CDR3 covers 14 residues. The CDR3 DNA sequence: TGTGCCATCAGGGACAGGGGGTCTACAGATACGCAGTATTTT. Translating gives CAIRDRGSTDTQYF.

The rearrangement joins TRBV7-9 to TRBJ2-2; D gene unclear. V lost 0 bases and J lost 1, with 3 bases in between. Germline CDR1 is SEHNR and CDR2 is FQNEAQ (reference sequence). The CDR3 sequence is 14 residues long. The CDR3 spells CASSLAGNTGELFF. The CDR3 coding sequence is TGTGCCAGCAGCTTAGCAGGGAACACCGGGGAGCTGTTTTTT.

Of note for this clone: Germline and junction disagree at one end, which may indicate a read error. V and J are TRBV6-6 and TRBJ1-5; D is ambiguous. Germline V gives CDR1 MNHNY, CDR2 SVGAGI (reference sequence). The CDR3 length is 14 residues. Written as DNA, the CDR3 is TGTGCCAGCAGTGACTCCGGCCTCAATCAGCCCCAGCATTTT. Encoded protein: CASSDSGLNQPQHF.

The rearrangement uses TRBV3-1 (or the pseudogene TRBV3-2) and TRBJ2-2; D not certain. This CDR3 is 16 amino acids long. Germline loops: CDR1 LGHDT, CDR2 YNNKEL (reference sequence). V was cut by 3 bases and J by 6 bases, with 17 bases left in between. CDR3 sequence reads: CASSQASRRISGELFF. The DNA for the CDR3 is TGTGCCAGCAGCCAGGCCTCAAGACGGATTTCCGGGGAGCTGTTTTTT.

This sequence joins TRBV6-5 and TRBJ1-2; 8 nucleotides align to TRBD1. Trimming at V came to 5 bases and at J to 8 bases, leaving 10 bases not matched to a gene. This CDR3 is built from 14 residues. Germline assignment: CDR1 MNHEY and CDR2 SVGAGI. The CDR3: CASSPRQGARGYTF. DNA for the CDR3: TGTGCCAGCAGTCCCCGGCAGGGGGCAAGAGGCTACACCTTC.

The CDR3 is CASSLSGGAETQYF. For the CDR3, the DNA is TGTGCCAGCAGTTTGAGCGGGGGTGCAGAGACCCAGTACTTC. The chain couples TRBV28 to TRBJ2-5; 8 bases fit TRBD2. The germline V gene has CDR1 MDHEN and CDR2 SYDVKM. The V and J ends lost 3 bases and 4 bases, in that order; junction bases with no gene match: 4. The CDR3 sequence is 14 residues long.

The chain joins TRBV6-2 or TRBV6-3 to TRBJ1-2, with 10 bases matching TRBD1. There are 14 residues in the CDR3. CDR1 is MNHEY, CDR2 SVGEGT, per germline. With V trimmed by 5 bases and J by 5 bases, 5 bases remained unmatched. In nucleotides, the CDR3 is TGTGCCAGCAGTAGCAAGGACAGGGGGTATGGCTACACCTTC. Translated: CASSSKDRGYGYTF.